The next 18 T cell receptor beta chains were all read from a single sample in a study of early T cells in non-severe SARS-CoV-2 infection. A single record per CDR3 protein comes from TCRdb applying MiXCR to the 5' RACE reads. The data hold under 90,000 distinct CDR3 sequences, with less than 15% observed a single time. Sequencing input: whole blood. The receptors were sampled from an adult who was a healthcare worker with PCR-confirmed SARS-CoV-2 infection or an uninfected control (not recorded which).

This clonotype was counted many times. The rearrangement uses TRBV9 and TRBJ2-7, with D perhaps TRBD2 (5 bases). The germline V and J ends were trimmed by 4 bases and 3 bases, with 20 bases remaining between them. The length of the CDR3 is 16 residues. CDR1 is SGDLS, CDR2 YYNGEE, per germline. CDR3 loop: CASSPRGSEMDYEQYF. The CDR3 bases are TGTGCCAGCAGCCCACGGGGATCGGAGATGGACTACGAGCAGTACTTC. The entire variable domain, with the rest obtained from reference TRBV9 and TRBJ2-7, is as follows: DSGVTQTPKHLITATGQRVTLRCSPRSGDLSVYWYQQSLDQGLQFLIQYYNGEERAKGNILERFSAQQFPDLHSELNLSSLELGDSALYFCASSPRGSEMDYEQYFGPGTRLTVT.

V and J are TRBV12-3 or TRBV12-4 and TRBJ2-1, with TRBD2 identical over 9 bases. This CDR3 has 17 residues. The junction had 10 bases not matched to a gene; V was cut back by 6 bases and J by 1 base. The CDR3 region is CASRIAGLAISYNEQFF. CDR3 bases: TGTGCCAGCAGGATAGCTGGACTAGCGATTTCCTACAATGAGCAGTTCTTC.

V gene TRBV20-1 combines with J gene TRBJ2-3, with TRBD2 matching 11 bases. The V gene end was trimmed by 6 bases and the J gene end by 1 base; junction bases not matched to a gene: 9. Germline V gene lookup returns CDR1 DFQATT and CDR2 SNEGSKA (reference sequence). This CDR3 spans 16 amino acids. The CDR3 coding sequence is TGCAGTGCAGTCCTCACTAGCGGGGGACGCACAGATACGCAGTATTTT. Translation gives CSAVLTSGGRTDTQYF.

This clonotype turned up a few times. J is TRBJ2-2 and V is TRBV20-1; either TRBD1 or TRBD2 may supply D (5 bases each). The germline V gene encodes CDR1 DFQATT and CDR2 SNEGSKA (reference sequence). This CDR3 region has 12 residues. The V and J ends lost 1 base and 9 bases respectively, with 9 bases between them. The CDR3 is CSARGDLRELFF. The CDR3 coding sequence is TGCAGTGCTAGAGGGGACCTCAGGGAGCTGTTTTTT.

This clonotype has ten or more counts. The V call is TRBV12-3 or TRBV12-4, the J call TRBJ2-5; weak D call: TRBD2 (5 bases). The CDR3 covers 14 residues. Trimming took 8 bases from V and 5 from J, leaving 18 bases between them. CDR3 nucleotides: TGTGCCAGCCGAAAAGCCGTCTGGGAGGAGACCCAGTACTTC. Its translation: CASRKAVWEETQYF.

There are a few counts of this clonotype. The V gene is TRBV19, the J gene TRBJ2-3, with 8 bases identical to TRBD2. The junction had 9 bases not matched to a gene; V was cut back by 1 base and J by 6 bases. This CDR3 is built from 16 residues. Germline values: CDR1 LNHDA, CDR2 SQIVND (reference sequence). The CDR3 DNA reads TGTGCCAGTAGTATAGCGGGACTAGGAGGTGGGGATACGCAGTATTTT. This sequence encodes CASSIAGLGGGDTQYF.

This clonotype has at least ten counts. The rearrangement uses TRBV4-2 and TRBJ2-2, with TRBD1 identical over 9 bases. V trimming: 1 base; J trimming: 6 bases; junction bases outside the gene matches: 0. The CDR3 covers 14 residues. Per germline, CDR1 LGHNA and CDR2 YNFKEQ. The CDR3 sequence is CASSQGTGAGELFF. As DNA, the CDR3 is TGTGCCAGCAGCCAAGGGACAGGGGCCGGGGAGCTGTTTTTT.

J is TRBJ2-2 and V is TRBV11-1; D perhaps matches TRBD2 (5 bases). Trimming removed 5 bases from V and 6 bases from J, with 13 bases in between. Germline-derived CDR1 and CDR2 are SGHAT and FQDESV (reference sequence). The CDR3 has 14 amino acids. The CDR3 DNA reads TGTGCCAGCAGCCAACCCCGGGGTGCCGGGGAGCTGTTTTTT. The encoded protein is CASSQPRGAGELFF.

This clonotype was picked up many times. The chain has TRBV20-1 and TRBJ2-1; D may correspond to TRBD1 or TRBD2 (6 bases each). The CDR3 runs to 16 residues. CDR1 and CDR2 from the germline V gene are DFQATT and SNEGSKA (reference sequence). V dropped 0 bases and J dropped 4 bases, with 16 bases sitting between them. The CDR3: CSARDKGGRSYNEQFF. For the CDR3, the DNA is TGCAGTGCTAGAGATAAGGGGGGAAGGTCTTACAATGAGCAGTTCTTC.

This clonotype was recorded at least ten times. V and J are TRBV27 and TRBJ1-2; D ambiguous. The CDR3 runs 12 residues. CDR1 MNHEY and CDR2 SMNVEV come from the germline V gene (reference sequence). Trimming took off 10 bases at V and 7 bases at J, with 16 bases between the two ends. This chain's CDR3 is CATFAPHSGYTF. CDR3 DNA sequence: TGTGCCACCTTTGCGCCTCACTCTGGCTACACCTTC.

This clonotype has a count of ten or more. The chain carries TRBV18 and TRBJ1-3; no clear D. There are 15 residues in the CDR3. Germline lookup yields CDR1 KGHSH and CDR2 LQKENI. V lost 2 bases, J lost 0 bases, and 8 bases lay in between. In DNA form, the CDR3 reads TGTGCCAGCTCACCAGAAACGGGCTCTGGAAACACCATATATTTT. Translated: CASSPETGSGNTIYF.

The chain uses TRBV6-2 or TRBV6-3 and TRBJ1-4; the D gene is possibly TRBD1 (6 bases). In germline, CDR1 is MNHEY, CDR2 SVGEGT. Trimming took 6 bases from V and 8 from J, leaving 16 bases between them. The CDR3 length is 14 residues. In DNA form, the CDR3 reads TGTGCCAGCAGCCGCGGACAGTTCCCCGAAAAACTGTTTTTT. This gives the protein CASSRGQFPEKLFF.

The rearrangement joins TRBV16 to TRBJ2-1, with 7 bases matching TRBD1. The germline gives CDR1 KGHSY, CDR2 FQNENV. V was clipped by 6 bases and J by 9 bases; unmatched bases: 5. The CDR3 sequence is 12 residues long. CDR3: CASSLTGVEQFF. CDR3 nucleotide sequence: TGTGCCAGCAGTCTTACAGGGGTTGAGCAGTTCTTC.

J is TRBJ2-7 and V is TRBV6-6, with a possible D match to TRBD1 (5 bases). The germline V gene encodes CDR1 MNHNY and CDR2 SVGAGI (reference sequence). V was pared by 4 bases and J by 4 bases, with 14 bases between. The CDR3 has 14 amino acids. For the CDR3, the DNA is TGTGCCAGCAGTTCAGCGACAGAAGGGTACGAGCAGTACTTC. Translation: CASSSATEGYEQYF.

This clonotype was recorded at least ten times. The chain couples TRBV20-1 to TRBJ2-5; the D is unclear. Trimming left V 6 bases short and J 1 base short, with 6 bases between. CDR1 and CDR2 from the germline V gene are DFQATT and SNEGSKA (reference sequence). There are 11 residues in the CDR3. Here the CDR3 DNA reads TGCAGTGCCGACTTCCAAGAGACCCAGTACTTC. As protein: CSADFQETQYF.

The CDR3 region is CASSLREYEAFF. Written as DNA, the CDR3 is TGTGCCAGCAGCTTACGGGAGTATGAAGCTTTCTTT. The chain joins TRBV7-9 to TRBJ1-1; no clear D. Looked up from germline, CDR1 is SEHNR and CDR2 is FQNEAQ (reference sequence). V lost 2 bases and J 7 bases, leaving 8 bases between the germline ends. This CDR3 has 12 residues.

As DNA, the CDR3 is TGTGCCAGCAGCCATGAAGACAGATATGGCTACACCTTC. Its translation: CASSHEDRYGYTF. V gene TRBV14 combines with J gene TRBJ1-2, with D possibly TRBD1 on 5 matching bases. The CDR3 has 13 amino acids. Germline V CDR1 and CDR2: SGHDN, FVKESK. The ends were cut back, 3 bases at V and 5 bases at J, with 10 bases in the middle. Together with reference TRBV14 and TRBJ1-2, the CDR3 gives the full variable domain: EAGVTQFPSHSVIEKGQTVTLRCDPISGHDNLYWYRRVMGKEIKFLLHFVKESKQDESGMPNNRFLAERTGGTYSTLKVQPAELEDSGVYFCASSHEDRYGYTFGSGTRLTVV.

This rearrangement joins TRBV29-1 to TRBJ1-4, with TRBD1 identical over 11 bases. CDR1 is SQVTM and CDR2 is ANQGSEA in the germline V gene. With V trimmed by 6 bases and J by 3 bases, 9 bases remained unmatched. This CDR3 comprises 16 residues. The CDR3 is CSVAGTGGWPNEKLFF. The CDR3 region has the DNA TGCAGCGTAGCCGGGACAGGGGGGTGGCCTAATGAAAAACTGTTTTTT.